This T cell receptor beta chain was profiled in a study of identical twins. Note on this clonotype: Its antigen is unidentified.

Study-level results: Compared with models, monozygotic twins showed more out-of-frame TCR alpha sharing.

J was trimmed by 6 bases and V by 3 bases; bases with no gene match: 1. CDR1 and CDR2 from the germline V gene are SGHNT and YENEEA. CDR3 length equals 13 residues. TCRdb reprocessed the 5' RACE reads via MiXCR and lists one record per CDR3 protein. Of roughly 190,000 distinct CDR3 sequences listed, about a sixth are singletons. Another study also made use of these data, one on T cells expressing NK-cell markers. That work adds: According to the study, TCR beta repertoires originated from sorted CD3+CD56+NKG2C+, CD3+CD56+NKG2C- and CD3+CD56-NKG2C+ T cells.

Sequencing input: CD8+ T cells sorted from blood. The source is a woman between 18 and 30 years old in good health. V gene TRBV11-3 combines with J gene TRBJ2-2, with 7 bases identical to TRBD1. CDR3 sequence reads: CASSFGTAGELFF. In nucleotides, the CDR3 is TGTGCCAGCAGCTTTGGGACAGCCGGGGAGCTGTTTTTT.